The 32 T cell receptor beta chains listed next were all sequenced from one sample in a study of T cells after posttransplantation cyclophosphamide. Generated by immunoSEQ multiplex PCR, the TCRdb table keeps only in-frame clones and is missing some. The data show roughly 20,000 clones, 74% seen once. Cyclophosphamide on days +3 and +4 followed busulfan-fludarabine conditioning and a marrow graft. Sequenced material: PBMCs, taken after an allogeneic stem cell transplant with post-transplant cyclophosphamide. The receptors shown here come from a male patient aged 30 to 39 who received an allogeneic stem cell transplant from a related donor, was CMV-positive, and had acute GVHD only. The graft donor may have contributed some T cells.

Here the CDR3 reads CASSESGHRNQPQHF. In nucleotides, the CDR3 is TGCGCCAGCAGTGAGTCGGGACACCGCAATCAGCCCCAGCATTTT. The chain links TRBV10-2 to TRBJ1-5, with D possibly TRBD1 on 6 matching bases. The germline V gene encodes CDR1 WSHSY and CDR2 SAAADI. The CDR3 consists of 15 residues. V gave up 0 bases and J gave up 2 bases, with 8 bases separating them.

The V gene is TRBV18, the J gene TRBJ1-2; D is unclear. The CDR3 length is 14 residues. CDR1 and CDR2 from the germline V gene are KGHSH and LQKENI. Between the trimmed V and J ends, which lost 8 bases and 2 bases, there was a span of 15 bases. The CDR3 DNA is TGTGCCAGCGCTCCCGCGGGGAGGAACTATGGCTACACCTTC. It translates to CASAPAGRNYGYTF.

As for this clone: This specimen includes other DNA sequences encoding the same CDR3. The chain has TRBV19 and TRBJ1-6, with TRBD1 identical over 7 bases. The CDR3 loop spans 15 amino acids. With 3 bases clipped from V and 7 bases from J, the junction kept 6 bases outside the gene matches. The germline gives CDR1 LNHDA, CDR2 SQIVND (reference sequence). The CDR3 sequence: CASSIGDRANSPLHF. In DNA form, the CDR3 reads TGTGCCAGTAGTATTGGCGACAGGGCCAATTCACCCCTCCACTTT.

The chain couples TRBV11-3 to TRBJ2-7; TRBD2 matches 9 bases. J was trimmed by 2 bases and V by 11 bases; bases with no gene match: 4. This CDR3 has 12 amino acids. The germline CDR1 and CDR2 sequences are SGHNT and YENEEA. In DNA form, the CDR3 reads TGTGCCCAGCGGGGGGCCCCCTACGAGCAGTACTTC. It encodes CAQRGAPYEQYF. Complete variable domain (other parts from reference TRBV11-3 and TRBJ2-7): EAGVVQSPRYKIIEKKQPVAFWCNPISGHNTLYWYLQNLGQGPELLIRYENEEAVDDSQLPKDRFSAERLKGVDSTLKIQPAELGDSAVYLCAQRGAPYEQYFGPGTRLTVT.

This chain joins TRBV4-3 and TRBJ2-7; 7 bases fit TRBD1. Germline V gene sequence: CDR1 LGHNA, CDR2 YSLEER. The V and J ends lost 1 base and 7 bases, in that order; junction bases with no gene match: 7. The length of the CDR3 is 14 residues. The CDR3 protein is CASSQGAGTVEQYF. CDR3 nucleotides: TGCGCCAGCAGCCAAGGCGCCGGGACAGTGGAGCAGTACTTC.

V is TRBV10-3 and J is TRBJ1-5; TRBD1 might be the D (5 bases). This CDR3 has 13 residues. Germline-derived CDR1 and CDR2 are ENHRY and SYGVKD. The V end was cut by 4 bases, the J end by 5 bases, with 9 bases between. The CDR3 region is CAISGGGHQPQHF. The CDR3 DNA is TGTGCCATCAGTGGGGGCGGCCATCAGCCCCAGCATTTT.

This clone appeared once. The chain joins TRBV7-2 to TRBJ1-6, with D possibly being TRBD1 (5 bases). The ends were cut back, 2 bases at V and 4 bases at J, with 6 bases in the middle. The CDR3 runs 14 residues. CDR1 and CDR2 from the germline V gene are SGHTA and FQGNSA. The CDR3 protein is CASSLQGYNSPLHF. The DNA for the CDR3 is TGTGCCAGCAGCTTACAGGGATATAATTCACCCCTCCACTTT.

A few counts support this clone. CDR3 coding DNA: TGCGCCAGCAGTCAATCGCCCCGCAGTAGCACAGATACGCAGTATTTT. Translation: CASSQSPRSSTDTQYF. The chain joins TRBV23-1 to TRBJ2-3; D is unclear. TRBV23-1 is assigned to the ORF class and has an uncertain function. V lost 0 bases and J 0 bases, leaving 10 bases between the germline ends. The CDR3 consists of 16 residues.

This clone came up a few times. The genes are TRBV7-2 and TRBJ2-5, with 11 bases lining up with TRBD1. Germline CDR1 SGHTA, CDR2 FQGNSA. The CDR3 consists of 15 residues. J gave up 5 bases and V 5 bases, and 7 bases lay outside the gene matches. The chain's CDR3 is CASSPDRGLGETQYF. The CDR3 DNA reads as TGTGCCAGCAGCCCGGACAGGGGGCTTGGGGAGACCCAGTACTTC.

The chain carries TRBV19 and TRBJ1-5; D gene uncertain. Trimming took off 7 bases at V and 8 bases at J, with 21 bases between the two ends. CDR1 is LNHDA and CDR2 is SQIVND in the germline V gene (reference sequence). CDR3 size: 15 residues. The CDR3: CASKVTGTEVEPQHF. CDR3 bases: TGTGCCAGTAAGGTGACGGGTACCGAAGTAGAGCCCCAGCATTTT.

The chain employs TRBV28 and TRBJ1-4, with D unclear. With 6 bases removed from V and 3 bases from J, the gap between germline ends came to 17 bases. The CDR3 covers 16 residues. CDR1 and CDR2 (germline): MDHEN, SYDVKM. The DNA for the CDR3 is TGTGCCAGCAGCACCGGGGATGCAACGGCTAATGAAAAACTGTTTTTT. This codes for CASSTGDATANEKLFF.

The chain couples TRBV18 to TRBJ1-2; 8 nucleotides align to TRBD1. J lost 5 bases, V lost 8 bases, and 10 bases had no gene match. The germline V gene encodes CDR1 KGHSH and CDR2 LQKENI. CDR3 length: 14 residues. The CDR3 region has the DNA TGTGCCAGCAGCTCTCAGGGGGCGTTTTATGGCTACACCTTC. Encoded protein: CASSSQGAFYGYTF.

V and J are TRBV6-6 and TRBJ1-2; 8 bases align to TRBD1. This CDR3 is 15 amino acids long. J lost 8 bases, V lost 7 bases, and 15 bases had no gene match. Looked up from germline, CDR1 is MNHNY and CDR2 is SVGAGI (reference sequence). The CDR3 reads CASKQGQGTSWGYTF. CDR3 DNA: TGTGCCAGCAAACAAGGACAGGGAACCTCCTGGGGCTACACCTTC.

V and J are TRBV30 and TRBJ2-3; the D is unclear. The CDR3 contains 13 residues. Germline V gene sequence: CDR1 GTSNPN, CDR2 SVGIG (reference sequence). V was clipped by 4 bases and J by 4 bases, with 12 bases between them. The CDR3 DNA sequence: TGTGCCTGGACGCGAGCAGGCGCAGATACGCAGTATTTT. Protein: CAWTRAGADTQYF.

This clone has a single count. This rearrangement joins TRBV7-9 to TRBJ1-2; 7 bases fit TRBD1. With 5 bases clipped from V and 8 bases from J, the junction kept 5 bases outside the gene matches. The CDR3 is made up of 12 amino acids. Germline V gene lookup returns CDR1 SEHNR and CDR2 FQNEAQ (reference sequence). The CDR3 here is CASSTGQKGYTF. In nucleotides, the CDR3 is TGTGCCAGCAGCACGGGACAGAAGGGCTACACCTTC. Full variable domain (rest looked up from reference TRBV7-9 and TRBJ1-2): DTGVSQNPRHKITKRGQNVTFRCDPISEHNRLYWYRQTLGQGPEFLTYFQNEAQLEKSRLLSDRFSAERPKGSFSTLEIQRTEQGDSAMYLCASSTGQKGYTFGSGTRLTVV.

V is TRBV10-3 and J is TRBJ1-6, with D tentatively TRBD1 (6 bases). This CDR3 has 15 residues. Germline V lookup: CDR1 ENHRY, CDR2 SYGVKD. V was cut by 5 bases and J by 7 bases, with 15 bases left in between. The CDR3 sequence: CAISTGKERNSPLHF. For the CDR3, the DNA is TGTGCCATCAGTACAGGGAAAGAGAGGAATTCACCCCTCCACTTT.

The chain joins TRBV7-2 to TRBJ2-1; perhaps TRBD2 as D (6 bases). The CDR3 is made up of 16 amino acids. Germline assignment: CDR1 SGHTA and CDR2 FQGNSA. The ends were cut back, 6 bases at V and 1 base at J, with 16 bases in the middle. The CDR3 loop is CASREGIAVSYNEQFF. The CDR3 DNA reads TGTGCCAGCAGGGAGGGGATAGCAGTGTCCTACAATGAGCAGTTCTTC.

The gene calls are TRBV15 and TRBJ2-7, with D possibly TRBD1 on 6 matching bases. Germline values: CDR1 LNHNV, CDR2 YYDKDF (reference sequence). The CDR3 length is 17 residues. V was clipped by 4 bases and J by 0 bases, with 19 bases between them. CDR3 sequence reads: CATSKRLRTANSYEQYF. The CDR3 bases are TGTGCCACCAGCAAAAGACTAAGGACAGCAAACTCCTACGAGCAGTACTTC.

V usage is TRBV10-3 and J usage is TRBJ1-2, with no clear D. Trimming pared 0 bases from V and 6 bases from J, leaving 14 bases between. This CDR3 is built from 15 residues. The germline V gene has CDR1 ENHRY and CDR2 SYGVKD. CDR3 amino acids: CAISESLTSGDGYTF. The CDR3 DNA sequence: TGTGCCATCAGTGAGTCTCTGACCTCCGGAGATGGCTACACCTTC.

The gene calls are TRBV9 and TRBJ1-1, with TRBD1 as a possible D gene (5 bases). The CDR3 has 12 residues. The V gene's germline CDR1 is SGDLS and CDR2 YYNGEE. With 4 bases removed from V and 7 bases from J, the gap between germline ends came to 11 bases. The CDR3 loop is CASSYQGGEAFF. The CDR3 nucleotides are TGTGCCAGCAGCTATCAGGGAGGTGAAGCTTTCTTT.

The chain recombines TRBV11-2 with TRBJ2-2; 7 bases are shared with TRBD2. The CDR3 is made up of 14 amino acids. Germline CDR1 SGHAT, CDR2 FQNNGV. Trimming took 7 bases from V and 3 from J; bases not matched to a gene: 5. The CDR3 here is CASNWGGDTGELFF. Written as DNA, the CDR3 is TGTGCCAGCAACTGGGGGGGGGACACCGGGGAGCTGTTTTTT.

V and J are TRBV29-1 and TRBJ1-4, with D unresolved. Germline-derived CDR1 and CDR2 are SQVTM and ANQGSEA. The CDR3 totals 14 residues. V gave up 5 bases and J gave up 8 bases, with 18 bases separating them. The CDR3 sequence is CSVRLSGREEKLFF. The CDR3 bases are TGCAGCGTTAGGTTAAGCGGACGGGAGGAAAAACTGTTTTTT.

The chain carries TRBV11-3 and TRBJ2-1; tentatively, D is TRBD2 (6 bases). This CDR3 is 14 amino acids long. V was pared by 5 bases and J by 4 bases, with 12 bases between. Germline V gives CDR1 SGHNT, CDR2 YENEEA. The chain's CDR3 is CASSGGVNYNEQFF. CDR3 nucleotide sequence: TGTGCCAGCAGCGGCGGGGTCAATTACAATGAGCAGTTCTTC.

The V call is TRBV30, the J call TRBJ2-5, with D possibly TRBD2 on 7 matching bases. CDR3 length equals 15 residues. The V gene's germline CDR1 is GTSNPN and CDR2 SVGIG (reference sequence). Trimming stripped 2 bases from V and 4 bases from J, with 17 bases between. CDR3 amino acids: CAWSPTRGGAETQYF. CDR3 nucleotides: TGTGCCTGGAGTCCAACCCGAGGGGGGGCAGAGACCCAGTACTTC.

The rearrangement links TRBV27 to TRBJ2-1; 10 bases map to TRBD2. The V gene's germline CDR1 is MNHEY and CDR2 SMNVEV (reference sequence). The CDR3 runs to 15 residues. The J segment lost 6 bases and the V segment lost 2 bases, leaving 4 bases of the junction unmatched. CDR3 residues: CASSLTSGVVNEQFF. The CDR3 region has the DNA TGTGCCAGCAGTTTAACTAGCGGGGTTGTCAATGAGCAGTTCTTC.

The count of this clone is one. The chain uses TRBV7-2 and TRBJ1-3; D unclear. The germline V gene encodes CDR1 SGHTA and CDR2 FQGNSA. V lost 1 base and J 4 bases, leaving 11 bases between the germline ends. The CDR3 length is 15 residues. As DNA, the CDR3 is TGTGCCAGCAGCTTAGACGGGAGGCCGGGAAACACCATATATTTT. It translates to CASSLDGRPGNTIYF.

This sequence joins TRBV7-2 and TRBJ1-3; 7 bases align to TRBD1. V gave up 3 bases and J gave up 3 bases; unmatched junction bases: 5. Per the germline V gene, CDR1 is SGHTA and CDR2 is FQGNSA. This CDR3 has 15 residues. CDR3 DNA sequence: TGTGCCAGCAGCTTCACAGGGGAAGGTGGAAACACCATATATTTT. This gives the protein CASSFTGEGGNTIYF.

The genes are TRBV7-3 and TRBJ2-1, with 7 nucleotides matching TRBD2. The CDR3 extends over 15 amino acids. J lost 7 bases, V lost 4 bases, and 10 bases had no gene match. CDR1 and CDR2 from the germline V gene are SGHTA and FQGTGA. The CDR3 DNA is TGTGCCAGCAGCTCGGGACTACCAGATTTTAATGAGCAGTTCTTC. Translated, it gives CASSSGLPDFNEQFF.

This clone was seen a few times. The chain's CDR3 is CSVVRAKETQYF. DNA for the CDR3: TGCAGCGTTGTCAGGGCGAAAGAGACCCAGTACTTC. The chain links TRBV29-1 to TRBJ2-5; a possible D gene is TRBD1 (5 bases). The CDR3 contains 12 residues. The V gene's germline CDR1 is SQVTM and CDR2 ANQGSEA. V shed 4 bases and J shed 3 bases, with 9 bases lying between them.

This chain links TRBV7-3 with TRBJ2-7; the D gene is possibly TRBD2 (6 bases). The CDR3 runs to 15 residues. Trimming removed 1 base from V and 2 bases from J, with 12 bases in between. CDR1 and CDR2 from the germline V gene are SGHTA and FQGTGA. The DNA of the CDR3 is TGTGCCAGCAGCTTAAGGGGGGACGGAGCCTACGAGCAGTACTTC. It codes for CASSLRGDGAYEQYF.

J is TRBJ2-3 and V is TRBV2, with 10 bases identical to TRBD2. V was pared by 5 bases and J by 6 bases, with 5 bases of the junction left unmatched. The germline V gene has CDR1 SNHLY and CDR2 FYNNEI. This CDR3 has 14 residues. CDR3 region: CASSTGTSADTQYF. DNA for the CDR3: TGTGCCAGCAGTACCGGGACTAGCGCGGATACGCAGTATTTT.

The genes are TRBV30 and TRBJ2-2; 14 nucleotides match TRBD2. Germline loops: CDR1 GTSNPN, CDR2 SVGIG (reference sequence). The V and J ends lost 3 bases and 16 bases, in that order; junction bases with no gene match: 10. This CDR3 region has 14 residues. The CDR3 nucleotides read TGTGCCTGGAGGTACAGGGGACTAGCGGGGGTTCAGTTTTTT. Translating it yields CAWRYRGLAGVQFF.